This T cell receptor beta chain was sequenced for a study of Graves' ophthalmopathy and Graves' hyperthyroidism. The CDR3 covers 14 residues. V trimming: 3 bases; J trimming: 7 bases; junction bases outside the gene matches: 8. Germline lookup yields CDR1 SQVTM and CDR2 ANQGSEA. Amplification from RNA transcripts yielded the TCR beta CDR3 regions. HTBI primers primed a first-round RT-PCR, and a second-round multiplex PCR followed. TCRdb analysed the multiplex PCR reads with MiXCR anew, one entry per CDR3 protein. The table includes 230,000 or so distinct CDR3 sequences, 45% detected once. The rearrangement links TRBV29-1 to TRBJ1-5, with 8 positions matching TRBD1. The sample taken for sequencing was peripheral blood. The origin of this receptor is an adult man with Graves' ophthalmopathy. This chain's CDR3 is CSVDETGVGQPQHF. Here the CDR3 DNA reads TGCAGCGTTGACGAGACAGGGGTAGGACAGCCCCAGCATTTT.